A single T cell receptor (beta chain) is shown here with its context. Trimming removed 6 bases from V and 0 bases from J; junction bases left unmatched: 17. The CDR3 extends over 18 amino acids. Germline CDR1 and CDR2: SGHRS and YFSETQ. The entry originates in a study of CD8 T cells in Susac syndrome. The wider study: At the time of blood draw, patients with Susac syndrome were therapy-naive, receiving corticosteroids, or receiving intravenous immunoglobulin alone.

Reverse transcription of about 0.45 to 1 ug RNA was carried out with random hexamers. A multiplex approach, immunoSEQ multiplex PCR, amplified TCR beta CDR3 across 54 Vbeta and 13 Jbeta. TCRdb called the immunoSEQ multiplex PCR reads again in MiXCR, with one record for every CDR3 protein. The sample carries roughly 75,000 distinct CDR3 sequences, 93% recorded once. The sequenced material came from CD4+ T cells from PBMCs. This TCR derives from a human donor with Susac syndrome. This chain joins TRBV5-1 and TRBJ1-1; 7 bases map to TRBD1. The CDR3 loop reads CASTSSLRGPRMNTEAFF. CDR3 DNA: TGCGCCAGCACCTCAAGCCTGAGGGGGCCCCGGATGAACACTGAAGCTTTCTTT.